The entry below gives a single TCR beta chain sequence along with its context. Antigen: not known. RNA, once extracted, was reverse transcribed into cDNA for use as the sequencing template. TCRdb's table, derived via immunoSEQ multiplex PCR, lists solely in-frame clones and lacks some. The data hold about 210,000 clones, with about 50% observed a single time. This record comes from a study of CD8+ T cells in alopecia areata. Study-level background: Treated patients were given 5 to 10 mg oral tofacitinib twice daily. Percent of scalp involved defined treated patients' severity scores.

The treatment was: oral pan-JAK inhibitor, 5-10 mg twice daily. Broader study findings: Many of the expanded lesional clones endured in scalp and blood while on tofacitinib.

The sequencing used CD4+ T cells sorted from blood, collected at week 4, from a patient treated with tofacitinib. This TCR came from a human donor with alopecia areata.

CDR3 region: CASSQDIGRTDQPQHF. CDR3 nucleotides: TGTGCCAGCAGCCAAGATATCGGCCGCACGGATCAGCCCCAGCATTTT. The chain carries TRBV4-2 and TRBJ1-5; D call uncertain. Germline V gives CDR1 LGHNA, CDR2 YNFKEQ. Deletions cut 0 bases from V and 5 bases from J, with 14 bases between. The CDR3 totals 16 residues.